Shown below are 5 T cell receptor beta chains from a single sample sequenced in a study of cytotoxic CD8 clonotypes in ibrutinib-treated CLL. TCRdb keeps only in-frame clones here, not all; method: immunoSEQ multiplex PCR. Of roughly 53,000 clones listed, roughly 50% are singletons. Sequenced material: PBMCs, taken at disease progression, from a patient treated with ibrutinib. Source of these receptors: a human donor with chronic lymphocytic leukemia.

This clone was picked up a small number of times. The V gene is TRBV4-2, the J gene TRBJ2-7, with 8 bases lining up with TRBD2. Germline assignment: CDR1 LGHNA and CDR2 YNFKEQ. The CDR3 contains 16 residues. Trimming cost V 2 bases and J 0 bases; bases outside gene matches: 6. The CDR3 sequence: CASSQFPGGNSYEQYF. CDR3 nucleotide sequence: TGTGCCAGCAGCCAATTCCCGGGGGGGAACTCCTACGAGCAGTACTTC.

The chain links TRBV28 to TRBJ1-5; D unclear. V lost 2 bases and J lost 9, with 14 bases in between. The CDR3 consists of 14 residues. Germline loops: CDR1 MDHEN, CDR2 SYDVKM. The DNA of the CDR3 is TGTGCCAGCAGTTTAGTTTCCCGAGGAGGGCCCCAGCATTTT. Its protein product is CASSLVSRGGPQHF.

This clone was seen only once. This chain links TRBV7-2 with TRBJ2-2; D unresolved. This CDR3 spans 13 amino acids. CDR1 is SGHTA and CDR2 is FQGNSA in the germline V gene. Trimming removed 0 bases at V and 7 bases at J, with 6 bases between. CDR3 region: CASSLAIRGELFF. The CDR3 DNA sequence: TGTGCCAGCAGCTTAGCGATCCGCGGGGAGCTGTTTTTT.

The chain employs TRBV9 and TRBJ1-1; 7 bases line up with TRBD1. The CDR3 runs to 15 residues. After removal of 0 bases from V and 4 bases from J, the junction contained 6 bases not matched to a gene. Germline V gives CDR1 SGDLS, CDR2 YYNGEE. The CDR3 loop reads CASSVEGRGFTEAFF. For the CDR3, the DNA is TGTGCCAGCAGCGTAGAAGGCAGGGGGTTCACTGAAGCTTTCTTT.

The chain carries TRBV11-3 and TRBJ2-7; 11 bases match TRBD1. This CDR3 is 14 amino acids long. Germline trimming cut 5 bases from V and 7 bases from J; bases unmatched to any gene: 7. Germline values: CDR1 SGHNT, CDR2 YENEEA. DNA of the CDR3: TGTGCCAGCAGCCCCGGACAGGGGGCGGGGGAGCAGTACTTC. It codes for CASSPGQGAGEQYF.